A single sample gave rise to the 29 T cell receptor beta chains below, sequenced in a study of T cells in Graves' hyperthyroidism and ophthalmopathy. What was amplified from RNA transcripts were TCR beta CDR3 regions. The HTBI primer set was used in a first-round RT-PCR of the TCR CDR3. Each CDR3 protein is one row after TCRdb ran MiXCR on the multiplex PCR reads. Of roughly 500,000 distinct CDR3 sequences listed, roughly 46% were seen once; the top ten hold 19%. Sequencing was done on a sample of peripheral blood or thyroid tissue (not recorded which). These receptors were collected from an adult woman with Graves' disease, either hyperthyroidism or ophthalmopathy (not recorded which).

The V and J genes are TRBV2 and TRBJ1-4, with D uncertain. This CDR3 comprises 13 residues. Deletions cut 7 bases from V and 8 bases from J, with 14 bases between. CDR1 is SNHLY and CDR2 is FYNNEI in the germline V gene. DNA for the CDR3: TGTGCCAGCAAGTTGGGATTATACGAAAAACTGTTTTTT. It is translated as CASKLGLYEKLFF.

At least ten counts were recorded for this clonotype. The rearrangement uses TRBV20-1 and TRBJ2-5; no clear D gene. Germline V CDR1 and CDR2: DFQATT, SNEGSKA (reference sequence). Trimming left V 0 bases short and J 1 base short, with 9 bases between. The CDR3 has 14 amino acids. The CDR3 sequence: CSARDWAAQETQYF. The CDR3 region has the DNA TGCAGTGCTAGAGATTGGGCAGCCCAAGAGACCCAGTACTTC.

To note about this clonotype: This may come from a read error, since a much larger clone is one base off. This chain joins TRBV6-5 and TRBJ1-5; no definite D call. V lost 0 bases, J lost 4 bases, and 7 bases lay in between. This CDR3 is built from 14 residues. Germline V lookup: CDR1 MNHEY, CDR2 SVGAGI. For the CDR3, the DNA is TGTGCCAGCAGTTACTCGGCAGAGAATCAGCCCCAGCATTTT. Its translation: CASSYSAENQPQHF.

This clonotype has more than one count but fewer than ten. The chain carries TRBV29-1 and TRBJ1-1; D is undetermined. The CDR3 spans 16 residues. Germline CDR1 reads SQVTM; CDR2 reads ANQGSEA. V was shortened by 3 bases and J by 5 bases, with 22 bases between the two germline ends. The CDR3 here is CSVDNYGHTFGTEAFF. The CDR3 DNA reads as TGCAGCGTTGATAACTATGGCCACACCTTCGGTACTGAAGCTTTCTTT.

This clonotype was observed at least ten times. The rearrangement links TRBV6-1 to TRBJ2-5; unclear D gene. Germline V gives CDR1 MNHNS, CDR2 SASEGT. The CDR3 length is 14 residues. V was clipped by 5 bases and J by 5 bases, with 15 bases between them. The CDR3 nucleotides are TGTGCCAGCAGTCTCCTGGGCAGGCAGGAGACCCAGTACTTC. Translating it yields CASSLLGRQETQYF.

The chain links TRBV5-1 to TRBJ1-1; possible D gene TRBD1, 6 bases. CDR3 length: 16 amino acids. Trimming removed 4 bases at V and 7 bases at J, with 23 bases between. Germline CDR1 is SGHRS and CDR2 is YFSETQ. CDR3 sequence reads: CASSPKLQGRPVEAFF. The CDR3 bases are TGCGCCAGCAGCCCTAAGCTACAGGGACGGCCAGTTGAAGCTTTCTTT.

This sequence joins TRBV7-2 and TRBJ2-5, with 7 bases aligning to TRBD2. V was clipped by 8 bases and J by 5 bases; unmatched bases: 8. Germline assignment: CDR1 SGHTA and CDR2 FQGNSA. CDR3 length equals 13 residues. This chain's CDR3 is CASRGGSGETQYF. CDR3 coding DNA: TGTGCCAGCCGAGGCGGGAGTGGCGAGACCCAGTACTTC.

The V gene is TRBV19, the J gene TRBJ1-4; TRBD1 aligns across 9 bases. V dropped 10 bases and J dropped 7; count of bases not matched to a gene: 16. This CDR3 comprises 16 residues. The germline V gene encodes CDR1 LNHDA and CDR2 SQIVND (reference sequence). The CDR3 DNA reads TGTGCCACCAGAAACGATCCTACGGGACAGGGTGAAAAACTGTTTTTT. Protein: CATRNDPTGQGEKLFF.

Notes on this clonotype: The junction departs from the called germline gene at one end, perhaps through a read error. The rearrangement joins TRBV10-2 to TRBJ2-7; the D is unclear. CDR1 is WSHSY, CDR2 SAAADI, per germline. This CDR3 has 14 residues. The CDR3 spells CASLGPGRSYERYF. CDR3 bases: TGCGCCAGCCTCGGGCCAGGAAGATCCTACGAGCGGTACTTC.

This chain joins TRBV29-1 and TRBJ2-5; possible D gene TRBD2, 7 bases. V lost 7 bases to trimming and J lost 4 bases, with 16 bases between them. Germline values: CDR1 SQVTM, CDR2 ANQGSEA. The CDR3 consists of 13 residues. In DNA form, the CDR3 reads TGCAGCGGGGGAGGGAAGGGGGGAGAGACCCAGTACTTC. Its protein product is CSGGGKGGETQYF.

This clonotype occurred many times. The rearrangement joins TRBV29-1 to TRBJ1-2; a weak D match, TRBD1 (5 bases). The germline V and J ends were trimmed by 3 bases and 4 bases, with 18 bases remaining between them. The CDR3 has 15 residues. Germline assignment: CDR1 SQVTM and CDR2 ANQGSEA. CDR3 nucleotides: TGCAGCGTTGACGCGTTGGGGGGAATAACCTATGGCTACACCTTC. Translation gives CSVDALGGITYGYTF.

This clonotype was seen only a few times. V gene TRBV29-1 combines with J gene TRBJ2-1, with 7 positions matching TRBD2. CDR1 SQVTM and CDR2 ANQGSEA come from the germline V gene. This CDR3 is 11 amino acids long. In DNA, the CDR3 is TGCGGCGGGAGCTCCTACAATGAGCAGTTCTTC. Its protein product is CGGSSYNEQFF.

This clonotype was found many times. The J gene is TRBJ1-1, the V gene TRBV5-4; D remains ambiguous. From germline, CDR1 is SGHNT and CDR2 YYREEE (reference sequence). V shed 1 base and J shed 0 bases, with 10 bases lying between them. This CDR3 is built from 15 residues. As DNA, the CDR3 is TGTGCCAGCAGCTTGTTTAGAGACATGAACACTGAAGCTTTCTTT. It yields the protein CASSLFRDMNTEAFF.

The chain combines TRBV20-1 with TRBJ2-7; tentatively, D is TRBD1 (6 bases). The V end was cut by 6 bases, the J end by 1 base, with 10 bases between. The CDR3 loop spans 12 amino acids. Looked up from germline, CDR1 is DFQATT and CDR2 is SNEGSKA (reference sequence). CDR3 protein: CSADSRSYEQYF. The CDR3 nucleotides read TGCAGTGCGGACAGTCGATCCTACGAGCAGTACTTC.

About this clonotype itself: A much larger clone sits a single nucleotide away, making a read error possible. J is TRBJ1-2 and V is TRBV6-5; D remains ambiguous. From germline, CDR1 is MNHEY and CDR2 SVGAGI. The length of the CDR3 is 12 residues. CDR3: CDSREGNYGYTF. The CDR3 coding sequence is TGTGACAGCCGGGAAGGTAACTATGGCTACACCTTC.

A few counts support this clonotype. This chain links TRBV18 with TRBJ2-5; D is unresolved. CDR3 length equals 13 residues. Germline CDR1 and CDR2: KGHSH and LQKENI. V was pared by 1 base and J by 9 bases, with 12 bases between. CDR3 amino acids: CASSPRGGQPQYF. CDR3 in DNA: TGTGCCAGCTCACCACGCGGTGGGCAGCCCCAGTACTTC.

V and J are TRBV29-1 and TRBJ2-1; D is tentatively TRBD1 or TRBD2 (5 bases each). The CDR3 has 14 residues. Trimming removed 3 bases from V and 7 bases from J, with 16 bases in between. Germline values: CDR1 SQVTM, CDR2 ANQGSEA. The CDR3 is CSVEMGPNMNEQFF. Written as DNA, the CDR3 is TGCAGCGTTGAGATGGGACCTAACATGAATGAGCAGTTCTTC.

This clonotype was seen once. CDR3 nucleotides: TGTGCCAGCACCACCGAGGGCGGGTGGGCCAGGCAGCCCCAGCATTTT. Protein sequence: CASTTEGGWARQPQHF. The J gene is TRBJ1-5, the V gene TRBV5-2. TRBV5-2 is noted as a pseudogene. The CDR3 covers 16 residues.

This chain uses TRBV7-2 with TRBJ1-4; D unclear. The ends were cut back, 1 base at V and 5 bases at J, with 11 bases in the middle. CDR1 is SGHTA and CDR2 is FQGNSA in the germline V gene. There are 15 residues in the CDR3. The CDR3 DNA reads TGTGCCAGCAGCTTAGGCGTGGCGGGGAATGAAAAACTGTTTTTT. Its protein is CASSLGVAGNEKLFF.

This clonotype has a handful of counts. The genes are TRBV7-6 and TRBJ1-6; D perhaps matches TRBD1 (6 bases). This CDR3 has 14 residues. Germline values: CDR1 SGHVS, CDR2 FNYEAQ. With 5 bases removed from V and 10 bases from J, the gap between germline ends came to 15 bases. CDR3 nucleotides: TGTGCCAGCAGCGTAGGGGGGGACCAATCACCCCTCCACTTT. It translates to CASSVGGDQSPLHF. The variable domain in full, with the rest retrieved from reference TRBV7-6 and TRBJ1-6, is GAGVSQSPRYKVTKRGQDVALRCDPISGHVSLYWYRQALGQGPEFLTYFNYEAQQDKSGLPNDRFSAERPEGSISTLTIQRTEQRDSAMYRCASSVGGDQSPLHFGNGTRLTVT.

In regard to this clonotype: At one end, the junction sequence differs from germline, possibly due to a read error. The genes are TRBV7-8 and TRBJ2-2; D tentatively fits TRBD1 or TRBD2 (6 bases each). The CDR3 runs to 17 residues. Germline CDR1 and CDR2: SGHVS and FQNEAQ. The CDR3 DNA sequence: TGTGCCAGCAGCCGTTACCTGAGGGGGGCGCGGATCAGGGAGCCGTTTTTT. Protein sequence: CASSRYLRGARIREPFF.

This clonotype has ten or more counts. V gene TRBV7-9 combines with J gene TRBJ1-5; D is possibly TRBD1 (5 bases). The CDR3 has 15 amino acids. The germline V gene encodes CDR1 SEHNR and CDR2 FQNEAQ (reference sequence). V was pared by 3 bases and J by 1 base, with 10 bases between. The CDR3 nucleotides read TGTGCCAGCAGCTTGGGTTGGGGGAGCAATCAGCCCCAGCATTTT. Translation: CASSLGWGSNQPQHF.

This clonotype was detected only a few times. V usage is TRBV12-3 or TRBV12-4 and J usage is TRBJ2-2, with D uncertain. The CDR3 is made up of 16 amino acids. V was trimmed by 3 bases and J by 2 bases, leaving 13 bases between them. CDR3 bases: TGTGCCAGCAGTTTTCTAAGCTACGCTAACACCGGGGAGCTGTTTTTT. This translates into CASSFLSYANTGELFF.

This rearrangement joins TRBV7-9 to TRBJ2-5; tentatively, D is TRBD1 (5 bases). The CDR3 is 13 amino acids. Trimming removed 0 bases at V and 9 bases at J, with 11 bases between. Germline assignment: CDR1 SEHNR and CDR2 FQNEAQ (reference sequence). The CDR3 nucleotides read TGTGCCAGCAGCTTAGCCCTTGAAGGGGCCCAGTACTTC. Amino acid sequence: CASSLALEGAQYF.

Only one count was recorded for this clonotype. CDR3 region: CASSLESGTFSGNTF. The DNA for the CDR3 is TGTGCCAGCAGCCTAGAATCCGGGACCTTCTCTGGAAACACCTTC. The rearrangement links TRBV14 to TRBJ1-2; D is perhaps TRBD1 (5 bases). The CDR3 has 15 residues. Trimming pared 4 bases from V and 12 bases from J, leaving 24 bases between. The V gene's germline CDR1 is SGHDN and CDR2 FVKESK.

This clonotype was picked up a small number of times. The chain uses TRBV25-1 and TRBJ1-3; unclear D gene. Germline values: CDR1 MGHDK, CDR2 SYGVNS. Between the trimmed V and J ends, which lost 6 bases and 4 bases, there was a span of 7 bases. This CDR3 region has 12 residues. The CDR3 bases are TGTGCCAGCAGAAGCGGCGGAAACACCATATATTTT. Its translation is CASRSGGNTIYF.

This clonotype has at least ten counts. The V gene is TRBV7-9, the J gene TRBJ1-1, with TRBD1 as a possible D gene (6 bases). The CDR3 runs to 16 residues. Per the germline V gene, CDR1 is SEHNR and CDR2 is FQNEAQ (reference sequence). V was clipped by 2 bases and J by 4 bases, with 17 bases between them. The CDR3 region is CASSLTPTGLSTEAFF. CDR3 nucleotide sequence: TGTGCCAGCAGCTTAACCCCCACAGGGTTAAGCACTGAAGCTTTCTTT.

This chain uses TRBV7-9 with TRBJ1-2, with TRBD1 matching over 8 bases. The J segment lost 5 bases and the V segment lost 7 bases, leaving 6 bases of the junction unmatched. This CDR3 contains 13 residues. Per the germline V gene, CDR1 is SEHNR and CDR2 is FQNEAQ (reference sequence). The CDR3 nucleotides read TGTGCCAGCAACTCGGACAGGGATTATGGCTACACCTTC. Its translation: CASNSDRDYGYTF.

This rearrangement joins TRBV19 to TRBJ2-2; either TRBD1 or TRBD2 may supply D (7 bases each). Trimming removed 9 bases at V and 4 bases at J, with 24 bases between. Germline CDR1 LNHDA, CDR2 SQIVND (reference sequence). The CDR3 is 17 residues long. The CDR3 is CASAPRGLAELTGELFF. CDR3 bases: TGTGCCAGCGCCCCTAGGGGGCTAGCGGAACTCACCGGGGAGCTGTTTTTT.